One and the same sample provided the 13 T cell receptor beta chains below, sequenced in a study of T cells in Graves' hyperthyroidism and ophthalmopathy. The source material, RNA transcripts, was used to amplify TCR beta CDR3 regions. The study used the HTBI primer set for a first-round RT-PCR of the TCR CDR3. TCRdb itself ran the multiplex PCR reads through MiXCR, one entry per CDR3 protein. The table shows 300,000 to 350,000 distinct CDR3 sequences, with 15% to 20% occurring only once. The source material was blood. The origin of the receptors is a woman between 45 and 65 years old with Graves' hyperthyroidism.

The genes are TRBV19 and TRBJ1-1; D gene ambiguous. Germline lookup yields CDR1 LNHDA and CDR2 SQIVND (reference sequence). The CDR3 has 15 amino acids. Trimming cost V 3 bases and J 1 base, with 12 bases left between them. The CDR3 coding sequence is TGTGCCAGTAGTATGCTCACATGGGCGAACACTGAAGCTTTCTTT. It translates to CASSMLTWANTEAFF.

Many counts were recorded for this clonotype. V is TRBV28 and J is TRBJ1-5; D may be TRBD1 (5 bases). Looked up from germline, CDR1 is MDHEN and CDR2 is SYDVKM. The CDR3 totals 14 residues. V was clipped by 2 bases and J by 3 bases, with 8 bases between them. This CDR3 reads CASSLTRDNQPQHF. For the CDR3, the DNA is TGTGCCAGCAGTTTAACCAGGGACAATCAGCCCCAGCATTTT.

The table lists this clonotype with many counts. The chain has TRBV5-1 and TRBJ1-2, with 9 positions matching TRBD1. The V gene end was trimmed by 3 bases and the J gene end by 7 bases; junction bases not matched to a gene: 4. Germline CDR1 SGHRS, CDR2 YFSETQ. CDR3 length equals 13 residues. CDR3: CASSSTGGSGYTF. CDR3 sequence (DNA): TGCGCCAGCAGCTCCACAGGGGGCAGTGGCTACACCTTC.

The rearrangement joins TRBV7-3 to TRBJ2-1; 7 nucleotides align to TRBD1. The CDR3 length is 15 residues. The trim removed 6 bases at V and 9 bases at J, leaving 14 bases unmatched. The germline gives CDR1 SGHTA, CDR2 FQGTGA. CDR3 protein: CASSLTGTIHVEQFF. CDR3 nucleotides: TGTGCCAGCAGTCTGACAGGGACCATACACGTTGAGCAGTTCTTC.

This clonotype was observed many times. The chain recombines TRBV2 with TRBJ1-6; TRBD1 matches at 8 bases. The CDR3 is made up of 15 amino acids. After removal of 7 bases from V and 5 bases from J, the junction contained 7 bases not matched to a gene. CDR1 and CDR2 from the germline V gene are SNHLY and FYNNEI. Here the CDR3 reads CASKRGQGDNSPLHF. The CDR3 bases are TGTGCCAGCAAGAGAGGACAGGGAGATAATTCACCCCTCCACTTT.

As regards this clonotype: One base away lies a much larger clone, so this may be a sequencing read error. V gene TRBV3-1 combines with J gene TRBJ1-4; 7 positions agree with TRBD1. V shed 3 bases, J shed 6 bases, and the junction held 7 bases outside the gene matches. Germline loops: CDR1 LGHDT, CDR2 YNNKEL (reference sequence). The CDR3 has 15 amino acids. In DNA form, the CDR3 reads TGTGCCAGCAGCCAGGAGGGGGCGTTGTATGAAAAACTGTTTTTT. Its protein product is CASSQEGALYEKLFF.

V gene TRBV27 combines with J gene TRBJ1-1, with 10 nucleotides matching TRBD1. Germline V gene sequence: CDR1 MNHEY, CDR2 SMNVEV (reference sequence). The CDR3 runs to 15 residues. After removal of 5 bases from V and 4 bases from J, the junction contained 7 bases not matched to a gene. The CDR3 DNA reads TGTGCCAGCAGTGTGACAGGGGGCCTCCCCACTGAAGCTTTCTTT. Protein sequence: CASSVTGGLPTEAFF.

In the case of this clonotype: With a much larger clone just one base away, this may be a read error. CDR3 nucleotide sequence: TGTGCCAGCAGCTTCACAGGGGGTGAGCAGTTCTTC. Amino acids: CASSFTGGEQFF. This chain uses TRBV7-9 with TRBJ2-1, with TRBD1 matching over 8 bases. Unmatched junction bases numbered 1, after V lost 3 bases and J lost 9 bases. The germline V gene has CDR1 SEHNR and CDR2 FQNEAQ (reference sequence). The CDR3 is 12 amino acids.

This clonotype has only one observation. This may be a read error, as it is one base from a much larger clone. The chain couples TRBV30 to TRBJ1-1; a possible D gene is TRBD1 (5 bases). The CDR3 spans 13 residues. CDR1 is GTSNPN, CDR2 SVGIG, per germline (reference sequence). The DNA of the CDR3 is TGTGCCTGGAGTGTAGGGGCGGGCACTGGAGCTTTCTTT. Translating it yields CAWSVGAGTGAFF.

The V call is TRBV19, the J call TRBJ2-3, with a tentative D call TRBD2 (6 bases). CDR1 is LNHDA, CDR2 SQIVND, per germline (reference sequence). V was trimmed by 0 bases and J by 7 bases, leaving 14 bases between them. The CDR3 has 15 residues. Here the CDR3 DNA reads TGTGCCAGTAGTATAGATGGTGGGACTGAGAATACGCAGTATTTT. This encodes CASSIDGGTENTQYF.

The chain joins TRBV9 to TRBJ1-4, with unresolved D. The CDR3 sequence is 16 residues long. The germline V gene encodes CDR1 SGDLS and CDR2 YYNGEE. The V gene lost 0 bases and the J gene lost 7 bases, with 16 bases spanning the gap. The CDR3 protein is CASSVDHDTPLEKLFF. CDR3 coding DNA: TGTGCCAGCAGCGTAGATCATGACACCCCGCTTGAAAAACTGTTTTTT.

The chain is built from TRBV7-8 and TRBJ2-3, with TRBD2 matching over 7 bases. Germline values: CDR1 SGHVS, CDR2 FQNEAQ. V was clipped by 5 bases and J by 4 bases; unmatched bases: 9. The CDR3 length is 15 residues. The CDR3 region has the DNA TGTGCCAGCAGCAGTTTGGGCGGGAGCGCAGATACGCAGTATTTT. Amino acids: CASSSLGGSADTQYF. The full variable domain, rest sourced from reference TRBV7-8 and TRBJ2-3, is GAGVSQSPRYKVAKRGQDVALRCDPISGHVSLFWYQQALGQGPEFLTYFQNEAQLDKSGLPSDRFFAERPEGSVSTLKIQRTQQEDSAVYLCASSSLGGSADTQYFGPGTRLTVL.

The rearrangement uses TRBV18 and TRBJ1-6; D unclear. Trimming removed 0 bases from V and 7 bases from J, with 16 bases in between. Germline V gives CDR1 KGHSH, CDR2 LQKENI. The CDR3 runs to 17 residues. CDR3 sequence: CASSPPEGGHMNSPLHF. The DNA of the CDR3 is TGTGCCAGCTCACCACCGGAGGGCGGGCACATGAATTCACCCCTCCACTTT.